This is a list of T cell receptor beta chains from one sample in a study of T cell responses to AZD1222 COVID-19 vaccine. Measured with immunoSEQ multiplex PCR; TCRdb has only the in-frame clones, and not every one. The data contain about 97,000 clones, roughly 91% of them seen just once; the ten biggest clones take up over 6.5%. The sequencing here drew on peripheral blood, taken on day 0 of AZD1222 vaccination. The origin of the receptors is an adult in good health. The conserved cysteine and the conserved F or W are not part of the CDR3 here.

J gene	V gene	CDR3 protein
TRBJ1-2	TRBV29-1	SVGQGYGYT
TRBJ1-3	TRBV28	ASKPGTSSGNTIY
TRBJ1-1	TRBV24-1	ATGQGSGTEAF
TRBJ1-2	TRBV5-6	ASSLYSDGYYGYT
TRBJ2-2	TRBV4-3	ASSQVPPVNTGELF
TRBJ2-7	TRBV6-1	ASREGGQGSYEQY
TRBJ1-3	TRBV9	ASSVTGDGNTIY
TRBJ2-7	TRBV9	ASSAGQVSYEQY
TRBJ2-1	TRBV9	ASSVGLRGEQF
TRBJ1-3	TRBV18	ASSPADRDPLY
TRBJ1-3	TRBV7-3	ASSLQGAHGNTIY
TRBJ1-6	TRBV14	ASSQGGSRDSPLH
TRBJ2-5	TRBV15	ATSREGRGRWETQY
TRBJ1-2	TRBV2	ASSEVVGAFGYT
TRBJ1-4	TRBV28	ASSTATNEKLF
TRBJ2-7	TRBV7-9	ASNRLVNYEQY
TRBJ1-6	TRBV6-2/TRBV6-3	ASSYGASSSYNSPLH
TRBJ2-5	TRBV18	ASSPPLAGAGKTQY
TRBJ2-7	TRBV10-2	ASRARLGTSGRVYEQY
TRBJ1-1	TRBV5-1	ASSLQGIMGEAF
TRBJ2-1	TRBV28	ASTLRPGLAGSNEQF
TRBJ1-5	TRBV18	ASSEGVQPQH
TRBJ2-5	TRBV7-8	ASSLRTSGGHPPETQY
TRBJ1-2	TRBV28	ASSFPYT
TRBJ1-4	TRBV5-1	ASSRSSRVNREKLF
TRBJ2-2	TRBV27	ASSPRQGQAGELF
TRBJ2-3	TRBV9	ASSSGQTIDTDTQY
TRBJ1-1	TRBV5-8	ASSSKFPGQGNFRNTEAF
TRBJ1-4	TRBV5-1	ASSPPGTVSEKLF
TRBJ2-7	TRBV6-1	ASSEKGLSSYEQY
TRBJ1-4	TRBV5-1	ASSLWTSDRESGEKLF
TRBJ1-2	TRBV3-1/TRBV3-2	ASSQRGQGIGGYT
TRBJ1-4	TRBV9	ASSRGTGGEHEKLF
TRBJ2-1	TRBV6-4	ASSDLARNEQF
TRBJ1-2	TRBV29-1	SVEPGHSNYGYT
TRBJ2-7	TRBV19	ATRVGGSYEQY
TRBJ1-1	TRBV4-1	ASSPFAVMGTTEAF
TRBJ1-2	TRBV18	ASSPPTRGYGYT
TRBJ1-3	TRBV5-4	ASSSRQGAGNTIY
TRBJ1-3	TRBV6-5	ASISVLSGNTIY
TRBJ2-1	TRBV5-8	ASSQLDPYNEQF
TRBJ2-1	TRBV5-1	ASSLTGADNEQF
TRBJ1-3	TRBV5-4	ASSLPGVGNTIY
TRBJ2-3	TRBV7-9	ASSLSGRSTDTQY
TRBJ2-7	TRBV27	ASSPWGGQGYEQY
TRBJ1-4	TRBV7-8	ASSSRPGQKNEKLF
TRBJ2-7	TRBV7-2	ASSPGTGGYYEQY
TRBJ2-7	TRBV5-4	ASSLPGVSYEQY
TRBJ2-5	TRBV7-6	ASSFKETQY
TRBJ1-4	TRBV7-2	ASRSQATNEKLF
TRBJ1-3	TRBV28	ASSFPQGTNTIY
TRBJ1-4	TRBV5-6	ASSLDRTEKLF
TRBJ2-1	TRBV7-9	ASSLGPGRNEQF